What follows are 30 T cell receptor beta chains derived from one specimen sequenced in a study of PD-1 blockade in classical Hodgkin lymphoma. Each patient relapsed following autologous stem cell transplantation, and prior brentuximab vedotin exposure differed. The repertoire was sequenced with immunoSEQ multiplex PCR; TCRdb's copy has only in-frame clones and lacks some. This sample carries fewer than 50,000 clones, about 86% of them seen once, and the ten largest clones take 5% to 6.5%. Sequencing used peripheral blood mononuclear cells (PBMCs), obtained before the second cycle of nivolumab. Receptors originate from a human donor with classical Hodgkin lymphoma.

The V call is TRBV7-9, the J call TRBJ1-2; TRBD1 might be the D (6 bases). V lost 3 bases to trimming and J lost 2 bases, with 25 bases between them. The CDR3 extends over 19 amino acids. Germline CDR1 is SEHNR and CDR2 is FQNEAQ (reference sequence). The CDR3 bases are TGTGCCAGCAGCTTGATCCACAGGGTGGGGAAACCGTTAAACTATGGCTACACCTTC. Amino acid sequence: CASSLIHRVGKPLNYGYTF.

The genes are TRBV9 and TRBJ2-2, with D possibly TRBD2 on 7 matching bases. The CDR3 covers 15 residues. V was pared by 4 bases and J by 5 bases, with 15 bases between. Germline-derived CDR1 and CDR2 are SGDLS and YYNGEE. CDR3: CASSPRGAGTGELFF. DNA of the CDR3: TGTGCCAGCAGCCCACGGGGGGCGGGGACCGGGGAGCTGTTTTTT.

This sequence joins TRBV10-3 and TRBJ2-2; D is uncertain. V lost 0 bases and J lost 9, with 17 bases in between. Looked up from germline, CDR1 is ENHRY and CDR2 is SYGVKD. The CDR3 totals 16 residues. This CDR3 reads CAISESRPPDDRELFF. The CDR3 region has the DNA TGTGCCATCAGTGAGTCTCGGCCACCGGACGACCGGGAGCTGTTTTTT.

CDR3 DNA sequence: TGTGCCATCAGTGAGTCAGGGGTCTCTGGAAACACCATATATTTT. Its protein product is CAISESGVSGNTIYF. This chain links TRBV10-3 with TRBJ1-3; the D gene is possibly TRBD1 (5 bases). The CDR3 extends over 15 amino acids. V gave up 0 bases and J gave up 0 bases, with 6 bases separating them. In germline, CDR1 is ENHRY, CDR2 SYGVKD.

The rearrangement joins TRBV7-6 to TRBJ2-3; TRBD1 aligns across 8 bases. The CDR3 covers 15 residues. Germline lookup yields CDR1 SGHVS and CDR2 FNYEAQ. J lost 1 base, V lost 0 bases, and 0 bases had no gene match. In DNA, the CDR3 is TGTGCCAGCAGCTTAGCGGACAGGGGCACAGATACGCAGTATTTT. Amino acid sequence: CASSLADRGTDTQYF.

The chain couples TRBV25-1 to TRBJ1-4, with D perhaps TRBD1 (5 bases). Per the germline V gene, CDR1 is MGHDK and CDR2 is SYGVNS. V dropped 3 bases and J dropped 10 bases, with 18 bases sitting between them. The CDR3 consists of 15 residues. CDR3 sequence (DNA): TGTGCCAGCAGTGAGACTACAGGAAAAGGAGGAAAACTGTTTTTT. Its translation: CASSETTGKGGKLFF.

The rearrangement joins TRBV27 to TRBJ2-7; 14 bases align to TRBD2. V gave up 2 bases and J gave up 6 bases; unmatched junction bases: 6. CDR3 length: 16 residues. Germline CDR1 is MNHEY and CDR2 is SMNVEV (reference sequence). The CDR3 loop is CASSLRGLAGEREQYF. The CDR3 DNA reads TGTGCCAGCAGTTTACGGGGACTAGCGGGAGAGCGCGAGCAGTACTTC.

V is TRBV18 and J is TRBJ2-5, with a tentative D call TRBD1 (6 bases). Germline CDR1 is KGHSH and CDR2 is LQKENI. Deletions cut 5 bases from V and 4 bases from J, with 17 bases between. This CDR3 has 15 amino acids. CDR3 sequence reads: CASSAAGAAGETQYF. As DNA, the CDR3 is TGTGCCAGCTCAGCGGCAGGGGCGGCGGGAGAGACCCAGTACTTC.

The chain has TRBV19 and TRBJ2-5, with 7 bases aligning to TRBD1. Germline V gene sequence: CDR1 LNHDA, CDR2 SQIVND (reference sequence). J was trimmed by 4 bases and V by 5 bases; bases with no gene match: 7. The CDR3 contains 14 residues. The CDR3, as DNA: TGTGCCAGTAGTCCGACAGGGCGCCGAGAGACCCAGTACTTC. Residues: CASSPTGRRETQYF.

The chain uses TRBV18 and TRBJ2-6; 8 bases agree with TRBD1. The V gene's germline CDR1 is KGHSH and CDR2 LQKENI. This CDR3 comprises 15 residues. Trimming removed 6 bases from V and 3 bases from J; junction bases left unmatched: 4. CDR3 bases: TGTGCCAGCTCGCAAGGGACAGGTGGGGCCAACGTCCTGACTTTC. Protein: CASSQGTGGANVLTF. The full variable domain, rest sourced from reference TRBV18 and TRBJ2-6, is NAGVMQNPRHLVRRRGQEARLRCSPMKGHSHVYWYRQLPEEGLKFMVYLQKENIIDESGMPKERFSAEFPKEGPSILRIQQVVRGDSAAYFCASSQGTGGANVLTFGAGSRLTVL.

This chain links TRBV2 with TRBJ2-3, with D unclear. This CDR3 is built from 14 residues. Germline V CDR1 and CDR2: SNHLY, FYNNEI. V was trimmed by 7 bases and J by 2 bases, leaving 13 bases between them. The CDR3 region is CASIGRGYTDTQYF. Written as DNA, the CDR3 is TGTGCCAGCATTGGAAGAGGCTACACAGATACGCAGTATTTT. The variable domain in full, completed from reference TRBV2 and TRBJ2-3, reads EPEVTQTPSHQVTQMGQEVILRCVPISNHLYFYWYRQILGQKVEFLVSFYNNEISEKSEIFDDQFSVERPDGSNFTLKIRSTKLEDSAMYFCASIGRGYTDTQYFGPGTRLTVL.

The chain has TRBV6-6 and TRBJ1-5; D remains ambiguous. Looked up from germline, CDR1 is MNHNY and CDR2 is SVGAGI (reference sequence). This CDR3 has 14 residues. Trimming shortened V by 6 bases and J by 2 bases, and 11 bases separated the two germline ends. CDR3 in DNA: TGTGCCAGCAGGCCGGATATTGGCAATCAGCCCCAGCATTTT. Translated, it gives CASRPDIGNQPQHF.

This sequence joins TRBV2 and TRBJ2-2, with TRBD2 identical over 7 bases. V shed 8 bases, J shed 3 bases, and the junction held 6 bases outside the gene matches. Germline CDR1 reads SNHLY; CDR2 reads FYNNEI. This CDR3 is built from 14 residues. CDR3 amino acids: CASLLAAHTGELFF. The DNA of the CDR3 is TGTGCCAGCTTGCTAGCGGCCCACACCGGGGAGCTGTTTTTT. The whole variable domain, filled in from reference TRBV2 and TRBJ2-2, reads EPEVTQTPSHQVTQMGQEVILRCVPISNHLYFYWYRQILGQKVEFLVSFYNNEISEKSEIFDDQFSVERPDGSNFTLKIRSTKLEDSAMYFCASLLAAHTGELFFGEGSRLTVL.

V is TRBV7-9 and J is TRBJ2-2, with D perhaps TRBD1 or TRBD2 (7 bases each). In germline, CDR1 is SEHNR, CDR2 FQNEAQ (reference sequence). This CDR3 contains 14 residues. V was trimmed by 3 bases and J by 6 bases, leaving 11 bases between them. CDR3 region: CASSFQGGPGELFF. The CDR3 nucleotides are TGTGCCAGCAGCTTCCAGGGGGGGCCCGGGGAGCTGTTTTTT.

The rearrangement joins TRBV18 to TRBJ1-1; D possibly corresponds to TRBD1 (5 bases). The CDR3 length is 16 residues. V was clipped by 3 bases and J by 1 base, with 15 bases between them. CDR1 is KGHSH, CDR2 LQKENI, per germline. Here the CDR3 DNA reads TGTGCCAGCTCACCTTCGAAGGGGTCATCGAACACTGAAGCTTTCTTT. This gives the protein CASSPSKGSSNTEAFF.

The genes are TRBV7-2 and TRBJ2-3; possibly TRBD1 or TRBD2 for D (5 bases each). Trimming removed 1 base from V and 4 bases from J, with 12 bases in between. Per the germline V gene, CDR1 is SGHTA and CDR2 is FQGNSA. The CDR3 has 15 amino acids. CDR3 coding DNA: TGTGCCAGCAGCTTAGTTGGCAGGGACGCAGATACGCAGTATTTT. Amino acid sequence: CASSLVGRDADTQYF.

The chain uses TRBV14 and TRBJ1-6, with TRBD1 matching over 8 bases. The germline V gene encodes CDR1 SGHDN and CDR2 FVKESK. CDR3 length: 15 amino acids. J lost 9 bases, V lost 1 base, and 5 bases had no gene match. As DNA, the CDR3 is TGTGCCAGCAGCCAAGCCGGGACAGGCTTTTCACCCCTCCACTTT. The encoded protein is CASSQAGTGFSPLHF.

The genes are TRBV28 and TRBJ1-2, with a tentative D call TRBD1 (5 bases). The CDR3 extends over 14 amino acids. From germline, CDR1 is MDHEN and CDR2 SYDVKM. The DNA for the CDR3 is TGTGCTGGGGGTGGGGAATTGGGGGACTATGGCTACACCTTC. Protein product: CAGGGELGDYGYTF.

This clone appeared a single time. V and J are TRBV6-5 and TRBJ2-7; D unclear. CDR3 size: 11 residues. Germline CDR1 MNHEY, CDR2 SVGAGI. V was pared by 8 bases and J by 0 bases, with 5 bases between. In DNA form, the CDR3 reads TGTGCCAGCGGTACCTCCTACGAGCAGTACTTC. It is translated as CASGTSYEQYF.

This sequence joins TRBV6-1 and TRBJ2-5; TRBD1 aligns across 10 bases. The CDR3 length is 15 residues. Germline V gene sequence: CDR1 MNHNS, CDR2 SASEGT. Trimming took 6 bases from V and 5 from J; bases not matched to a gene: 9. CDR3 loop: CASRQDRGRGETQYF. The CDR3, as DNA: TGTGCCAGCAGGCAAGACAGGGGGCGGGGGGAGACCCAGTACTTC.

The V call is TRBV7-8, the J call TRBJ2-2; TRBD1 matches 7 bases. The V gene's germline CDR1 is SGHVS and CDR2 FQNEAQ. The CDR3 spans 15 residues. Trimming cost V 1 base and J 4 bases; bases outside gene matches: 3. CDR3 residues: CASSLEGARTGELFF. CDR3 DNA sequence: TGTGCCAGCAGCTTAGAGGGGGCGCGCACCGGGGAGCTGTTTTTT.

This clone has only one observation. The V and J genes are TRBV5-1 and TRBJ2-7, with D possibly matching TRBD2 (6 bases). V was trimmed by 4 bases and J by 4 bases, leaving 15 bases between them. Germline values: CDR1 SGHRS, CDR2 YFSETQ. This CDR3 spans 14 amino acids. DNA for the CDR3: TGCGCCAGCAGCGCCCGGACGGAGGGGTACGAGCAGTACTTC. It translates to CASSARTEGYEQYF.

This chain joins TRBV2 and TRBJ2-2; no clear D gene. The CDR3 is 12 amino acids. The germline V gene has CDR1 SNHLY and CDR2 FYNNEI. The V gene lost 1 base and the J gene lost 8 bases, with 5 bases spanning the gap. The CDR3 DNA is TGTGCCAGCAGTGAAGTGGTTGGGGAGCTGTTTTTT. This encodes CASSEVVGELFF.

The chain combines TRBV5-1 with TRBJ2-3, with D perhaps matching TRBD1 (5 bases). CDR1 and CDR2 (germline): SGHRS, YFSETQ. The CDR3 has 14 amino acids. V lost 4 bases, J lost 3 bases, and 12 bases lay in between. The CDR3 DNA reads TGCGCCAGCAGCATAGGGGTGGTAACAGATACGCAGTATTTT. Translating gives CASSIGVVTDTQYF.

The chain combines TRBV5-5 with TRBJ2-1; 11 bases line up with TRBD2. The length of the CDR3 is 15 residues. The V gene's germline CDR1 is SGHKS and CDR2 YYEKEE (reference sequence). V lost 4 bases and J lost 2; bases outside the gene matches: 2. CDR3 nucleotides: TGTGCCAGCAGCGAACTAGCGGGGGCCTACAATGAGCAGTTCTTC. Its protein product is CASSELAGAYNEQFF.

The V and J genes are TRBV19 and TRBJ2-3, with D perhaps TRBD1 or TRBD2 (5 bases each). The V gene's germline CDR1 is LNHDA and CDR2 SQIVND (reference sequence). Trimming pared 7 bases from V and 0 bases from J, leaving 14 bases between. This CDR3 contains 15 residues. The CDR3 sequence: CASNPGRASTDTQYF. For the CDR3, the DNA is TGTGCCAGTAATCCGGGACGAGCGAGCACAGATACGCAGTATTTT.

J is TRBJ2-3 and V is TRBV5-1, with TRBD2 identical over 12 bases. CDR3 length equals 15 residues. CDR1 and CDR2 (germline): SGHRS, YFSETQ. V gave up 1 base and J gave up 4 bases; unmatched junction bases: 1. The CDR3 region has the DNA TGCGCCAGCAGCTTGCGACTAGCGGGAGCAGATACGCAGTATTTT. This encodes CASSLRLAGADTQYF.

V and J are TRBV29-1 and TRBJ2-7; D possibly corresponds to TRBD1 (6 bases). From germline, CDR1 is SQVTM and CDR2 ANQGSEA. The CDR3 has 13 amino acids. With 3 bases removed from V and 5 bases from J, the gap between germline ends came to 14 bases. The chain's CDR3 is CSVDRRGGDEQYF. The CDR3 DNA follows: TGCAGCGTTGACCGGAGAGGGGGTGACGAGCAGTACTTC.

CDR3 sequence reads: CAISESGQLTSYEQYF. The CDR3 coding sequence is TGTGCCATCAGTGAGTCTGGACAGCTGACCTCCTACGAGCAGTACTTC. The chain has TRBV10-3 and TRBJ2-7; a weak D match, TRBD1 (6 bases). The V and J ends lost 0 bases and 0 bases respectively, with 12 bases between them. The germline V gene encodes CDR1 ENHRY and CDR2 SYGVKD. The CDR3 runs to 16 residues.

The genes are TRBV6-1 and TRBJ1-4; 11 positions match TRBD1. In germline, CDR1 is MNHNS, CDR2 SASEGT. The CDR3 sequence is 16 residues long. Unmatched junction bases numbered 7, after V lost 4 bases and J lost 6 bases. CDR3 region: CASSGRGTGGDEKLFF. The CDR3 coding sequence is TGTGCCAGCAGTGGGAGGGGGACAGGGGGGGATGAAAAACTGTTTTTT.